Below, one T cell receptor beta chain is given with its context. Amplified regions were TCR beta CDR3 sequences from RNA transcripts. The HTBI set primed first-round TCR CDR3 RT-PCR. TCRdb itself ran the multiplex PCR reads through MiXCR, one entry per CDR3 protein. The data hold roughly 350,000 distinct CDR3 sequences, with roughly 14% observed a single time. This sample was taken from a study of T cells in Graves' hyperthyroidism and ophthalmopathy. At the level of the study: Blood from the periphery was taken at initial diagnosis, before any treatment.

The ends lost 4 bases at V and 9 bases at J; junction bases unmatched: 7. This CDR3 is built from 14 residues. The germline V gene encodes CDR1 SEHNR and CDR2 FQNEAQ (reference sequence). PBMCs were derived from about 10 ml fresh peripheral blood. The clonotype was recovered from a woman younger than 45 with Graves' ophthalmopathy. The chain couples TRBV7-9 to TRBJ2-3; TRBD1 matches 10 bases. Sequenced input: blood. The CDR3 protein is CASSSGQGDGTQYF. The DNA of the CDR3 is TGTGCCAGCAGCTCAGGACAGGGGGACGGAACGCAGTATTTT. Drawing the rest from reference TRBV7-9 and TRBJ2-3, the complete variable domain is DTGVSQNPRHKITKRGQNVTFRCDPISEHNRLYWYRQTLGQGPEFLTYFQNEAQLEKSRLLSDRFSAERPKGSFSTLEIQRTEQGDSAMYLCASSSGQGDGTQYFGPGTRLTVL.